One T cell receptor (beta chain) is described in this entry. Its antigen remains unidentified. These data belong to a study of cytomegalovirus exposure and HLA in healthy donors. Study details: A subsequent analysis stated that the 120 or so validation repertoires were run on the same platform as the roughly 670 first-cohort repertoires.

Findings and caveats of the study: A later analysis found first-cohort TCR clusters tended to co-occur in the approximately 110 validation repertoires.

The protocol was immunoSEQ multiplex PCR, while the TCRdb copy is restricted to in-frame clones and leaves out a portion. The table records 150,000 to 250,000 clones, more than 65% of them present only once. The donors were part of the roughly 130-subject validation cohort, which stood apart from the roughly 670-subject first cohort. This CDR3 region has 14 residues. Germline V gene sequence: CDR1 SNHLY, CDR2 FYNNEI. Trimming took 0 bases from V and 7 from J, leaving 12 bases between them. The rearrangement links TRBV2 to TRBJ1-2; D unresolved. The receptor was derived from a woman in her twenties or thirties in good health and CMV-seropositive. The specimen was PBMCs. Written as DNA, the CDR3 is TGTGCCAGCAGTGAAGCAGTAACTGCTTTTGGCTACACCTTC. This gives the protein CASSEAVTAFGYTF.